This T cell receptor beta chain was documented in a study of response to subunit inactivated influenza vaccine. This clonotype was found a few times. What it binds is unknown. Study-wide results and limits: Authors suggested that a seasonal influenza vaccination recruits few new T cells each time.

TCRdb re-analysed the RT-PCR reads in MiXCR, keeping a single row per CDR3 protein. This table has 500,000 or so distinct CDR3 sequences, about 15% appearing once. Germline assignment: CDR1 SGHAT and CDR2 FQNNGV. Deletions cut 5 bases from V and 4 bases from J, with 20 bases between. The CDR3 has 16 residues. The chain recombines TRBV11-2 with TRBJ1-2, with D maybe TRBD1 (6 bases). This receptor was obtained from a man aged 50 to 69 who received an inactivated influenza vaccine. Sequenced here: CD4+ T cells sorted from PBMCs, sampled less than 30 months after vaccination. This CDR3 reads CASSLSSGGGFYGYTF. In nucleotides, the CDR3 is TGTGCCAGCAGCCTTAGTAGCGGGGGCGGTTTCTATGGCTACACCTTC.